This T cell receptor (beta chain) was sequenced during a study of blood T cell repertoires in COVID-19. Across the whole study: There were acute and convalescent COVID-19 samples, and they came from the United States, Italy and Spain. PBMCs, B-cell-depleted T cells, or T cells provided the cDNA or gDNA that made up the material.

Per germline, CDR1 SGHDN and CDR2 FVKESK. The CDR3 runs 18 residues. V lost 4 bases and J lost 2; bases outside the gene matches: 17. How the authors handled the data: Estimation of nucleated cell counts was performed using reference gene primer amplification. Here immunoSEQ multiplex PCR was the method, and the copy in TCRdb shows in-frame clones only, minus some. V, J and clone size are those of that table, while D and trimming were read from the DNA. Among about 61,000 clones listed, around nine tenths were seen once. The sequencing input was peripheral blood. This chain links TRBV14 with TRBJ2-7; 7 bases fit TRBD1. This receptor was obtained from a woman between 45 and 60 years old with active or convalescent COVID-19. The CDR3 loop reads CASSRNRGEGAGPYEQYF. The CDR3 DNA follows: TGTGCCAGCAGCCGGAATCGAGGTGAGGGGGCCGGACCCTACGAGCAGTACTTC.